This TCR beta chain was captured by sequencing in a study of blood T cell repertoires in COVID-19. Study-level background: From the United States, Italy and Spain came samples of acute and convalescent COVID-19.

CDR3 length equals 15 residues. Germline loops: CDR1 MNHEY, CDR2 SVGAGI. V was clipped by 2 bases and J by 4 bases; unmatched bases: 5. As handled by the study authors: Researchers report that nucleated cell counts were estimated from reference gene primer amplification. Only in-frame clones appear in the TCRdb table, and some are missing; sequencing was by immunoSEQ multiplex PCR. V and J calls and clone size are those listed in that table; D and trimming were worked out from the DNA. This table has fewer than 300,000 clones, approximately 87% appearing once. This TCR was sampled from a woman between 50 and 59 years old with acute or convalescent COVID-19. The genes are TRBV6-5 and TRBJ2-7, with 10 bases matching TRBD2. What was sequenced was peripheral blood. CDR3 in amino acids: CASSYGAGGIYEQYF. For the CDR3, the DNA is TGTGCCAGCAGTTACGGAGCGGGAGGGATTTACGAGCAGTACTTC.